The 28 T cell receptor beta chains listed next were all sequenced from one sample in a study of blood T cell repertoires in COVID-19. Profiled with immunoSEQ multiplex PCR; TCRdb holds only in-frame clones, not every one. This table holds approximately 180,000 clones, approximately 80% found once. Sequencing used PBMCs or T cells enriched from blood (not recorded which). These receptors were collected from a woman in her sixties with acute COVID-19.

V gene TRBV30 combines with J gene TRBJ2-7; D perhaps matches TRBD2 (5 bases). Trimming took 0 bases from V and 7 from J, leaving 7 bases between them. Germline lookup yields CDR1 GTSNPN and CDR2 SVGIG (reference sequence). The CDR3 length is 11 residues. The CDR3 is CAWSVRGEQYF. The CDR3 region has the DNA TGTGCCTGGAGTGTACGAGGGGAGCAGTACTTC.

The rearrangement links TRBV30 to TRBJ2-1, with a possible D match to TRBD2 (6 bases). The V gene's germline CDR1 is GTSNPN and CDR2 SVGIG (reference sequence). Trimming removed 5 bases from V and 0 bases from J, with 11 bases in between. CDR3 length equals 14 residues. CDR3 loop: CAWRDFSSYNEQFF. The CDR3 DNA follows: TGTGCCTGGCGGGACTTTAGCTCCTACAATGAGCAGTTCTTC.

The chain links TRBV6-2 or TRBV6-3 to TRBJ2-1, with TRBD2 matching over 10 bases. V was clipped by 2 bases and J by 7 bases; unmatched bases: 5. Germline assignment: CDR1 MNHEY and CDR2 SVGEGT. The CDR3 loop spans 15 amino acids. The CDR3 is CASSYHSGRWNEQFF. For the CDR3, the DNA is TGTGCCAGCAGTTACCATAGCGGGAGGTGGAATGAGCAGTTCTTC.

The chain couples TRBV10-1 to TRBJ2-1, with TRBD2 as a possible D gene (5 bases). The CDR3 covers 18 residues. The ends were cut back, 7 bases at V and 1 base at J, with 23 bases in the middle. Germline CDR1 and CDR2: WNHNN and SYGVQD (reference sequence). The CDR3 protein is CASTLGSLSDPSYNEQFF. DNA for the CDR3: TGCGCCAGCACCCTCGGTTCCCTTAGCGACCCTTCCTACAATGAGCAGTTCTTC.

In DNA, the CDR3 is TGTGCCAGTAGTTCCCGCGGTACGGCGGAAAACTATGGCTACACCTTC. This gives the protein CASSSRGTAENYGYTF. This chain links TRBV19 with TRBJ1-2; no definite D call. From germline, CDR1 is LNHDA and CDR2 SQIVND (reference sequence). This CDR3 is built from 16 residues. Trimming left V 5 bases short and J 2 bases short, with 18 bases between.

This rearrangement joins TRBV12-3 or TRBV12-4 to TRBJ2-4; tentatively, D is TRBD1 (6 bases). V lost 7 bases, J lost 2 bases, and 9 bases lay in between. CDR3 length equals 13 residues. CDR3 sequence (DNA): TGTGCCAGCACTACAGGGTCCAAAAACATTCAGTACTTC. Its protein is CASTTGSKNIQYF.

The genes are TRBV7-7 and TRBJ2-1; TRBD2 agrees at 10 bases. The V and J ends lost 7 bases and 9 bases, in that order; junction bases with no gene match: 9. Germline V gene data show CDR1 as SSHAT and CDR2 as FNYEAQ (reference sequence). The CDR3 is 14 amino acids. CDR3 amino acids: CASTQAGGRGEQFF. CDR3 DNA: TGTGCCAGCACCCAAGCGGGGGGGCGGGGTGAGCAGTTCTTC.

CDR3 region: CASTFAQGYNEKLFF. CDR3 in DNA: TGTGCCAGCACTTTCGCACAGGGATATAATGAAAAACTGTTTTTT. This chain connects TRBV28 to TRBJ1-4; D may be TRBD1 (6 bases). Trimming took off 7 bases at V and 4 bases at J, with 16 bases between the two ends. Germline assignment: CDR1 MDHEN and CDR2 SYDVKM. The CDR3 has 15 amino acids.

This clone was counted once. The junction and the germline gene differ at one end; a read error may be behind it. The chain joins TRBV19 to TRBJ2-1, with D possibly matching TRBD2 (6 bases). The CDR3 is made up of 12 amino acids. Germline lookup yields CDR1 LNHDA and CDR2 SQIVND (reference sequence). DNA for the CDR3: TGTGCCAGTAGTATTGTGGGAGGTTCCCCCCTCTTC. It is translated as CASSIVGGSPLF.

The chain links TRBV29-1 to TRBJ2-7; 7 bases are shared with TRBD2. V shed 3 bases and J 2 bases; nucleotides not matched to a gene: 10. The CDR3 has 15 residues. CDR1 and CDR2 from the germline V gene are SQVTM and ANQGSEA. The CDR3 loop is CSVEIGLAETYEQYF. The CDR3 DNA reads TGCAGCGTTGAGATCGGGCTAGCGGAAACCTACGAGCAGTACTTC.

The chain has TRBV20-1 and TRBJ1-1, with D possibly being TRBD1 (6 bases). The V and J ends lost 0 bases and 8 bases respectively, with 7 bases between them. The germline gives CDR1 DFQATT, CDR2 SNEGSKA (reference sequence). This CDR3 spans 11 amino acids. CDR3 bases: TGCAGTGCTAGAGACGACAGGGAAGCTTTCTTT. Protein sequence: CSARDDREAFF.

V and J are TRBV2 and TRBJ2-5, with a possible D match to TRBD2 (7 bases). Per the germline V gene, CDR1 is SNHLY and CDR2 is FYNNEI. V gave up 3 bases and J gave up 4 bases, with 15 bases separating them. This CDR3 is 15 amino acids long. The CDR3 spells CASSERPGGPETQYF. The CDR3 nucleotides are TGTGCCAGCAGTGAGCGACCCGGGGGGCCAGAGACCCAGTACTTC.

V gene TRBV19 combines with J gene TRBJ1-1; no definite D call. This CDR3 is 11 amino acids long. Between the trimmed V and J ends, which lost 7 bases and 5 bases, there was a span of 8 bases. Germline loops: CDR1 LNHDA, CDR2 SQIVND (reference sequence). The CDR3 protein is CASIMETEAFF. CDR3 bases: TGTGCCAGTATTATGGAGACTGAAGCTTTCTTT.

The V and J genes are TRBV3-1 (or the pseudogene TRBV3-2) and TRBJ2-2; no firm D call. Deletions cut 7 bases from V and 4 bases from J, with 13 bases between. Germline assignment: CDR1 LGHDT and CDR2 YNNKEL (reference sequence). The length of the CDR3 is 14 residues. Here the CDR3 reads CASNPERGTGELFF. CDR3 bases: TGTGCCAGCAACCCAGAGCGCGGCACCGGGGAGCTGTTTTTT.

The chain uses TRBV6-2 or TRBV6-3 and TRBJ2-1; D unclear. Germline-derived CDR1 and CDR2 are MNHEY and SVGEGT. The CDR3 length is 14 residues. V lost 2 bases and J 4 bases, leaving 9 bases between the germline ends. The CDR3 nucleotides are TGTGCCAGCAGTTACCCCAGGTTGTACAATGAGCAGTTCTTC. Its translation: CASSYPRLYNEQFF.

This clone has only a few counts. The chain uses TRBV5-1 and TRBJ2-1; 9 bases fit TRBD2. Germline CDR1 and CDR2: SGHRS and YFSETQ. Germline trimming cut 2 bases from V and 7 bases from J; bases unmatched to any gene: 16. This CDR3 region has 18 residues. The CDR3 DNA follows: TGCGCCAGCAGCTTTAGATTCTTTGGGGGACTAGCTAAGAATGAGCAGTTCTTC. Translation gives CASSFRFFGGLAKNEQFF.

The CDR3: CASRAPGEETQYF. For the CDR3, the DNA is TGTGCCAGCAGAGCCCCAGGGGAAGAGACCCAGTACTTC. The V gene is TRBV9, the J gene TRBJ2-5; D may be TRBD1 (6 bases). CDR3 length: 13 residues. Germline V gene data show CDR1 as SGDLS and CDR2 as YYNGEE. The ends were cut back, 5 bases at V and 3 bases at J, with 11 bases in the middle.

CDR3 in amino acids: CASSVQGDNQPQHF. For the CDR3, the DNA is TGTGCCAGCAGTGTGCAGGGGGACAATCAGCCCCAGCATTTT. The chain couples TRBV2 to TRBJ1-5, with 7 bases identical to TRBD1. With V trimmed by 4 bases and J by 3 bases, 3 bases remained unmatched. This CDR3 has 14 amino acids. Germline V lookup: CDR1 SNHLY, CDR2 FYNNEI.

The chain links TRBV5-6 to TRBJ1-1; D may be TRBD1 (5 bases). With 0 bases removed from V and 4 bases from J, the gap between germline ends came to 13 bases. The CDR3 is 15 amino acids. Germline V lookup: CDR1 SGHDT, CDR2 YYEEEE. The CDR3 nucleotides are TGTGCCAGCAGCTTGGAGGGGAGGGTCGCCACTGAAGCTTTCTTT. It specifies CASSLEGRVATEAFF.

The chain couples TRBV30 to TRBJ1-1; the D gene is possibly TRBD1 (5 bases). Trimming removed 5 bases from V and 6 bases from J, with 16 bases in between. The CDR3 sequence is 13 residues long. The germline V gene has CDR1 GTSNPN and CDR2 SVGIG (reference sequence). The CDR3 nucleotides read TGTGCCTGGGCGCGGGGGGAAAGGTCTGAAGCTTTCTTT. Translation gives CAWARGERSEAFF.

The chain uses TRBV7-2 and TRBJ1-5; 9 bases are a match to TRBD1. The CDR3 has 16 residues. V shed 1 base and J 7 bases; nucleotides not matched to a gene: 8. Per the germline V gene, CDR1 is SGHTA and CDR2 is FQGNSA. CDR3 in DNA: TGTGCCAGCAGCTTAGGCGGGACAGGGAATAACCAGCCCCAGCATTTT. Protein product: CASSLGGTGNNQPQHF.

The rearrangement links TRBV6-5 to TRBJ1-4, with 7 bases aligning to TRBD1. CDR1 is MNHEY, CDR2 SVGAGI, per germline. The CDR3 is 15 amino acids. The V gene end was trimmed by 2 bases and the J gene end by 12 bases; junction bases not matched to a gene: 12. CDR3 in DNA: TGTGCCAGCAGTTACGTCGGGACAGTGAGTAGGGAACTGTTTTTT. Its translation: CASSYVGTVSRELFF.

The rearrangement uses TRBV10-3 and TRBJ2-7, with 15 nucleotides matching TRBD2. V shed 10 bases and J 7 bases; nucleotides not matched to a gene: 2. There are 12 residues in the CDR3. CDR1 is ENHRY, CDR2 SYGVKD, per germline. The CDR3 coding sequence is TGTGCCACAGGGACTAGCGGGGGGGAGCAGTACGTC. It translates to CATGTSGGEQYV.

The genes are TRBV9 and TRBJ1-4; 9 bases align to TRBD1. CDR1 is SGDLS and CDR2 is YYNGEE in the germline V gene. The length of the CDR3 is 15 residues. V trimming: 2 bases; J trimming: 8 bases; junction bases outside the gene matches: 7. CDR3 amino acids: CASSVSGTGKEKLFF. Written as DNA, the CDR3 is TGTGCCAGCAGCGTTTCCGGGACAGGGAAGGAAAAACTGTTTTTT.

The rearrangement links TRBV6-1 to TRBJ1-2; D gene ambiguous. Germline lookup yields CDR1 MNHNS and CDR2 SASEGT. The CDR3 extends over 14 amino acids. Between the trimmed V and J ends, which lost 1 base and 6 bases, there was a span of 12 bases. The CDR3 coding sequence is TGTGCCAGCAGTGAAGTAGCGGGCGGTCATGGCTACACCTTC. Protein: CASSEVAGGHGYTF.

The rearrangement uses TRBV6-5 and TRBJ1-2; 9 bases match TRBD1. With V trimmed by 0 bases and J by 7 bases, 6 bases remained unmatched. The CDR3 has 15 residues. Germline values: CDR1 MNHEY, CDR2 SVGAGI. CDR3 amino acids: CASSYSGQGVGGYTF. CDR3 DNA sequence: TGTGCCAGCAGTTACTCGGGACAGGGCGTAGGTGGCTACACCTTC.

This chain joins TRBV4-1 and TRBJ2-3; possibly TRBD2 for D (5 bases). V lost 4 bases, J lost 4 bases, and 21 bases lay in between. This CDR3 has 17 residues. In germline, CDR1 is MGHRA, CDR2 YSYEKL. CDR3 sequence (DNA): TGCGCCAGCAGCCCCGGTCGGGGATCACCCTGGGCAGATACGCAGTATTTT. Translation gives CASSPGRGSPWADTQYF.

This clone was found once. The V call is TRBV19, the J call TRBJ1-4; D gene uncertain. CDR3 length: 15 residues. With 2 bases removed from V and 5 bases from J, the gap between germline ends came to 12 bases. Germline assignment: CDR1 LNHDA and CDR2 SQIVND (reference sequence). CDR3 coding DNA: TGTGCCAGTAGTATACGAGGAGCTCGGAATGAAAAACTGTTTTTT. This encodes CASSIRGARNEKLFF.